The sequence of this T cell receptor (beta chain) was determined in a study of blood T cell repertoires in COVID-19. Study context: T cells, B-cell-depleted T cells, or PBMCs provided the cDNA or gDNA that served as material.

Trimming pared 1 base from V and 8 bases from J, leaving 18 bases between. The CDR3 has 17 residues. From germline, CDR1 is MDHEN and CDR2 SYDVKM. In the study's own analysis: Estimation of nucleated cell counts was performed using reference gene primer amplification. Clones were sequenced by immunoSEQ multiplex PCR, and TCRdb holds only the in-frame ones, with some missing. Clone size and the V and J calls come from that table; the DNA yielded D and trimming. The sample records approximately 100,000 clones, 85% to 95% being singletons. The V and J genes are TRBV28 and TRBJ1-6; D is undetermined. The sequencing input was peripheral blood. The receptor was isolated from a man between 45 and 60 years old with active COVID-19. Written as DNA, the CDR3 is TGTGCCAGCAGTTTATCACAGACTAAAACCGGGGATTCACCCCTCCACTTT. This translates into CASSLSQTKTGDSPLHF. Using reference TRBV28 and TRBJ1-6 for the parts outside the CDR3, the full variable domain is DVKVTQSSRYLVKRTGEKVFLECVQDMDHENMFWYRQDPGLGLRLIYFSYDVKMKEKGDIPEGYSVSREKKERFSLILESASTNQTSMYLCASSLSQTKTGDSPLHFGNGTRLTVT.